One and the same sample provided the 23 T cell receptor beta chains below, sequenced in a study of T-cell reconstitution after alpha-beta-depleted transplantation in children. Unique molecular identifiers were incorporated when the TCRbeta library was constructed. Each CDR3 protein is one row after TCRdb ran MiXCR on the PCR reads. Here the sample spans hundreds of thousands of distinct CDR3 sequences, about 9.9% being singletons. Sequencing used peripheral blood, obtained 180 days after TCRalphabeta/CD19-depleted stem cell transplant. The receptor source for this set is a male patient aged 2 to 9 who had a stem cell transplant for chronic granulomatous disease, so the T cells may come from the graft donor.

This clonotype has a count of ten or more. This chain links TRBV7-2 with TRBJ1-2, with D perhaps TRBD1 (6 bases). V was shortened by 4 bases and J by 5 bases, with 11 bases between the two germline ends. CDR1 is SGHTA and CDR2 is FQGNSA in the germline V gene. There are 13 residues in the CDR3. CDR3 sequence reads: CASSSGHRYGYTF. The CDR3 DNA follows: TGTGCCAGCAGCTCGGGACACAGATATGGCTACACCTTC.

This clonotype was counted ten times or more. This chain connects TRBV5-8 to TRBJ1-4; 9 nucleotides match TRBD1. The V gene end was trimmed by 0 bases and the J gene end by 7 bases; junction bases not matched to a gene: 4. The CDR3 spans 15 residues. The V gene's germline CDR1 is SGHTS and CDR2 YDEGEE. CDR3 nucleotide sequence: TGTGCCAGCAGCTTGGAGGGACAGGGCAGTGAAAAACTGTTTTTT. The encoded protein is CASSLEGQGSEKLFF.

This clonotype occurred a few times. The chain recombines TRBV18 with TRBJ2-1; TRBD1 aligns across 7 bases. Germline loops: CDR1 KGHSH, CDR2 LQKENI. The CDR3 spans 17 residues. V lost 3 bases to trimming and J lost 0 bases; unmatched junction nucleotides: 8. The CDR3 is CASSPYNRGSSYNEQFF. The CDR3 DNA follows: TGTGCCAGCTCACCCTATAACAGGGGCAGCTCCTACAATGAGCAGTTCTTC.

This clonotype was detected ten times or more. The chain combines TRBV25-1 with TRBJ1-6, with D possibly matching TRBD1 (5 bases). Trimming shortened V by 1 base and J by 8 bases, and 15 bases separated the two germline ends. Germline V CDR1 and CDR2: MGHDK, SYGVNS. The CDR3 length is 16 residues. CDR3: CASSESSRVWDSPLHF. The DNA of the CDR3 is TGTGCCAGCAGTGAATCAAGCAGGGTATGGGATTCACCCCTCCACTTT.

This clonotype was counted many times. The V and J genes are TRBV7-6 and TRBJ2-3, with 7 bases lining up with TRBD1. Trimming took 5 bases from V and 2 from J; bases not matched to a gene: 13. From germline, CDR1 is SGHVS and CDR2 FNYEAQ. The length of the CDR3 is 17 residues. In DNA form, the CDR3 reads TGTGCCAGCAGCCCGCGCAATGGGGACAGACCCACAGATACGCAGTATTTT. Translating it yields CASSPRNGDRPTDTQYF. Using reference TRBV7-6 and TRBJ2-3 for the parts outside the CDR3, the full variable domain is GAGVSQSPRYKVTKRGQDVALRCDPISGHVSLYWYRQALGQGPEFLTYFNYEAQQDKSGLPNDRFSAERPEGSISTLTIQRTEQRDSAMYRCASSPRNGDRPTDTQYFGPGTRLTVL.

This clonotype was seen at least ten times. J is TRBJ1-5 and V is TRBV20-1; possibly TRBD1 for D (5 bases). There are 15 residues in the CDR3. Trimming removed 6 bases from V and 0 bases from J, with 15 bases in between. CDR1 is DFQATT and CDR2 is SNEGSKA in the germline V gene (reference sequence). The CDR3 coding sequence is TGCAGTGCCACCATGGGGGAGTATAGCAATCAGCCCCAGCATTTT. It encodes CSATMGEYSNQPQHF.

The chain carries TRBV18 and TRBJ1-1, with 10 nucleotides matching TRBD1. The ends lost 2 bases at V and 10 bases at J; junction bases unmatched: 10. Germline V gene sequence: CDR1 KGHSH, CDR2 LQKENI. The CDR3 extends over 15 amino acids. DNA for the CDR3: TGTGCCAGCTCACCATTGGACAGGGGGTTCCAGGCAGCTTTCTTT. Its translation is CASSPLDRGFQAAFF.

This clonotype was picked up many times. The chain is built from TRBV28 and TRBJ1-4, with TRBD1 matching 8 bases. Germline V gene lookup returns CDR1 MDHEN and CDR2 SYDVKM. CDR3 length: 16 amino acids. J was trimmed by 12 bases and V by 2 bases; bases with no gene match: 14. CDR3 region: CASSLVRGRWGRELFF. The CDR3 DNA follows: TGTGCCAGCAGTTTAGTCAGGGGGCGATGGGGAAGGGAACTGTTTTTT.

To note about this clonotype: At one of its ends the junction is not consistent with the germline gene, which may arise from a read error. V gene TRBV20-1 combines with J gene TRBJ1-5; possible D gene TRBD1, 6 bases. Looked up from germline, CDR1 is DFQATT and CDR2 is SNEGSKA (reference sequence). The CDR3 runs to 17 residues. CDR3 residues: CSPRELTGTTSNQPQHF. The CDR3 nucleotides are TGCAGTCCTAGAGAATTAACAGGGACAACCAGCAATCAGCCCCAGCATTTT.

Worth noting for this clonotype: This sequence may be a read error, since a much larger clone differs from it by one base. The chain has TRBV12-3 or TRBV12-4 and TRBJ2-2; a weak D match, TRBD2 (5 bases). The CDR3 has 13 residues. The DNA of the CDR3 is TGTGCCAGCAATAGAGGGAACGCCGGGGAGCTGTTTTTT. Its protein product is CASNRGNAGELFF.

This clonotype was detected many times. The rearrangement joins TRBV5-1 to TRBJ1-2; TRBD1 is a possible D gene (6 bases). From germline, CDR1 is SGHRS and CDR2 YFSETQ. The length of the CDR3 is 13 residues. V dropped 0 bases and J dropped 7 bases, with 10 bases sitting between them. CDR3 DNA sequence: TGCGCCAGCAGCTTGGAGGCGGGGGCTGGCTACACCTTC. It translates to CASSLEAGAGYTF.

The sample holds many counts of this clonotype. The rearrangement joins TRBV5-1 to TRBJ2-1; 9 bases map to TRBD1. The ends lost 4 bases at V and 3 bases at J; junction bases unmatched: 5. In germline, CDR1 is SGHRS, CDR2 YFSETQ. The CDR3 length is 15 residues. The CDR3 sequence is CASSGTGGYYNEQFF. The CDR3 nucleotides are TGCGCCAGCAGCGGAACAGGGGGCTACTACAATGAGCAGTTCTTC.

The rearrangement joins TRBV3-1 to TRBJ2-2; D may be TRBD2 (5 bases). This CDR3 spans 16 amino acids. Deletions cut 1 base from V and 5 bases from J, with 14 bases between. The germline gives CDR1 LGHDT, CDR2 YNNKEL (reference sequence). The CDR3 DNA is TGTGCCAGCAGCCAAGTGCGGCTAGCTGGTACCGGGGAGCTGTTTTTT. Protein sequence: CASSQVRLAGTGELFF.

This clonotype was detected many times. Germline and junction disagree at one end, which may indicate a read error. This chain links TRBV20-1 with TRBJ2-2; D is unclear. The CDR3 spans 13 residues. Germline CDR1 DFQATT, CDR2 SNEGSKA (reference sequence). The CDR3 coding sequence is TGCAGTGCCAGAGGATGGGAAGGCGGGGAGCTGTTTTTT. Amino acid sequence: CSARGWEGGELFF.

This clonotype was counted ten times or more. This chain links TRBV5-1 with TRBJ2-7; D could derive from TRBD1 or TRBD2 (5 bases each). Trimming removed 4 bases at V and 10 bases at J, with 12 bases between. The CDR3 runs to 11 residues. The germline CDR1 and CDR2 sequences are SGHRS and YFSETQ. The CDR3 sequence is CASSMPGRQYF. In DNA, the CDR3 is TGCGCCAGCAGCATGCCGGGGCGTCAGTACTTC. Variable domain in full (rest from reference TRBV5-1 and TRBJ2-7): KAGVTQTPRYLIKTRGQQVTLSCSPISGHRSVSWYQQTPGQGLQFLFEYFSETQRNKGNFPGRFSGRQFSNSRSEMNVSTLELGDSALYLCASSMPGRQYFGPGTRLTVT.

This chain links TRBV18 with TRBJ2-3, with D perhaps matching TRBD2 (5 bases). The germline V and J ends were trimmed by 1 base and 4 bases, with 15 bases remaining between them. CDR1 is KGHSH and CDR2 is LQKENI in the germline V gene. The CDR3 extends over 16 amino acids. The CDR3 sequence is CASSPRNALGADTQYF. CDR3 nucleotide sequence: TGTGCCAGCTCACCACGAAACGCCTTGGGAGCAGATACGCAGTATTTT.

This clonotype occurred a few times. This sequence joins TRBV12-3 or TRBV12-4 and TRBJ2-7; no definite D call. V shed 3 bases and J shed 3 bases, with 6 bases lying between them. The CDR3 has 12 residues. CDR3 loop: CASSFAGYEQYF. In nucleotides, the CDR3 is TGTGCCAGCAGTTTCGCAGGCTACGAGCAGTACTTC.

Ten or more counts support this clonotype. The V call is TRBV18, the J call TRBJ1-5; tentatively, D is TRBD1 (5 bases). The V end lost 6 bases, the J end lost 6 bases, and 15 bases lay between the germline ends. Germline V gene data show CDR1 as KGHSH and CDR2 as LQKENI. The CDR3 spans 14 residues. The CDR3 loop is CASSRSGGSQPQHF. CDR3 DNA: TGTGCCAGCTCCCGGTCTGGGGGGAGTCAGCCCCAGCATTTT.

This clonotype was recorded at least ten times. V usage is TRBV7-2 and J usage is TRBJ2-2, with TRBD2 identical over 7 bases. V was clipped by 0 bases and J by 4 bases; unmatched bases: 8. Germline V gene data show CDR1 as SGHTA and CDR2 as FQGNSA. The CDR3 contains 17 residues. Written as DNA, the CDR3 is TGTGCCAGCAGCTTAGCCCCCCCGATAGCGGGCACCGGGGAGCTGTTTTTT. This translates into CASSLAPPIAGTGELFF.

This clonotype was counted at least ten times. V gene TRBV5-1 combines with J gene TRBJ2-3; D unclear. The CDR3 is made up of 13 amino acids. The V end lost 7 bases, the J end lost 2 bases, and 11 bases lay between the germline ends. CDR1 is SGHRS and CDR2 is YFSETQ in the germline V gene. As DNA, the CDR3 is TGCGCCAGCGGGGAAGGAGTCACAGATACGCAGTATTTT. This translates into CASGEGVTDTQYF.

The sample holds many counts of this clonotype. This chain links TRBV27 with TRBJ2-3; 8 nucleotides agree with TRBD2. The CDR3 is 18 amino acids. Germline CDR1 is MNHEY and CDR2 is SMNVEV (reference sequence). Unmatched junction bases numbered 21, after V lost 6 bases and J lost 7 bases. The CDR3 region is CASSAAGAPGISWNTQYF. The CDR3 DNA follows: TGTGCCAGCAGCGCAGCGGGAGCCCCTGGTATTAGTTGGAATACGCAGTATTTT.

Many counts were recorded for this clonotype. The DNA of the CDR3 is TGCAGTGCTAGAGGGCTAGTGCATAGCAATCAGCCCCAGCATTTT. Amino acid sequence: CSARGLVHSNQPQHF. The V call is TRBV20-1, the J call TRBJ1-5; D is unclear. This CDR3 is 15 amino acids long. The germline gives CDR1 DFQATT, CDR2 SNEGSKA (reference sequence). The V end lost 1 base, the J end lost 0 bases, and 10 bases lay between the germline ends.

This clonotype was seen ten or more times. This chain uses TRBV7-9 with TRBJ1-2; unclear D gene. Deletions cut 4 bases from V and 6 bases from J, with 18 bases between. The CDR3 loop spans 15 amino acids. CDR1 SEHNR and CDR2 FQNEAQ come from the germline V gene (reference sequence). DNA of the CDR3: TGTGCCAGCAGCTCACTCATTGAACGCTATAATGGCTACACCTTC. Protein sequence: CASSSLIERYNGYTF.